The rows below give T cell receptor beta chains drawn from one sample of a study of T-cell reconstitution after alpha-beta-depleted transplantation in children. TCRdb recomputed calls from the PCR reads with MiXCR, one row per CDR3 protein. The sample records approximately 1,000,000 distinct CDR3 sequences, less than 30% being singletons. Sequenced material: PBMCs, mostly from graft donor cells, taken 360 days after TCRalphabeta/CD19-depleted stem cell transplant. These receptors all come from a boy in the first two years of life who had a stem cell transplant for SCID, so the T cells may come from the graft donor. The CDR3 runs from the conserved cysteine through the conserved F or W. Each record gives: CDR3 protein, CDR3 DNA, V gene, clone size, J gene, D gene. A D gene is named only where the DNA matches it firmly. Only part of the rows carry a size: once, few, many, or a class if the clone is expanded.

CSATAGVYNEQFF | TGCAGTGCTACCGCGGGGGTTTACAATGAGCAGTTCTTC | TRBV20-1 | . | TRBJ2-1 | TRBD2
CASTTFRTGKAEAFF | TGTGCCAGCACCACCTTTCGGACAGGGAAAGCTGAAGCTTTCTTT | TRBV6-1 | few | TRBJ1-1 | TRBD1
CSASPGAAASSYNEQFF | TGCAGTGCTAGTCCCGGGGCCGCCGCAAGCTCCTACAATGAGCAGTTCTTC | TRBV20-1 | few | TRBJ2-1 | .
CATSRAGGTNTGELFF | TGTGCCACCAGCAGGGCCGGGGGTACGAACACCGGGGAGCTGTTTTTT | TRBV15 | . | TRBJ2-2 | .
CSVTGTNEKLFF | TGCAGCGTGACAGGGACTAATGAAAAACTGTTTTTT | TRBV29-1 | . | TRBJ1-4 | TRBD1
CASGGGLAGGTFPPDTQYF | TGCGCCAGCGGGGGAGGACTAGCGGGGGGAACGTTCCCCCCAGATACGCAGTATTTT | TRBV10-2 | many | TRBJ2-3 | TRBD2
CATSPGRGTYEQYF | TGTGCCACCAGCCCCGGGAGGGGGACTTACGAGCAGTACTTC | TRBV24-1 | . | TRBJ2-7 | TRBD2
CASSLARGGLNEQFF | TGTGCCAGCAGCTTAGCGCGAGGGGGGCTAAATGAGCAGTTCTTC | TRBV7-2 | . | TRBJ2-1 | .
CASGQGGANEKLFF | TGCGCCAGCGGTCAGGGTGGGGCGAATGAAAAACTGTTTTTT | TRBV5-1 | few | TRBJ1-4 | .
CASSYRGGYEQYF | TGTGCCAGCAGTTACAGGGGAGGCTACGAGCAGTACTTC | TRBV6-2/TRBV6-3 | many | TRBJ2-7 | .
CAISDRKGSNEQFF | TGTGCCATCAGCGACAGGAAAGGATCCAATGAGCAGTTCTTC | TRBV10-3 | . | TRBJ2-1 | .
CASSPLQAGGPLTGELFF | TGTGCCAGCAGCCCACTTCAAGCGGGGGGGCCTTTGACCGGGGAGCTGTTTTTT | TRBV7-6 | . | TRBJ2-2 | TRBD2
CASSETDRFNYGYTF | TGTGCCAGCAGTGAGACGGACAGATTTAACTATGGCTACACCTTC | TRBV6-1 | . | TRBJ1-2 | .
CASSQETGQGDTEAFF | TGCGCCAGCAGCCAAGAAACGGGACAGGGTGACACTGAAGCTTTCTTT | TRBV4-1 | . | TRBJ1-1 | TRBD1
CASSQDLTARDNPFETQYF | TGTGCCAGCAGCCAAGATTTGACGGCGCGGGACAATCCTTTCGAGACCCAGTACTTC | TRBV3-1 | many | TRBJ2-5 | .
CASSYVAHQETQYF | TGTGCCAGCAGTTACGTGGCACACCAAGAGACCCAGTACTTC | TRBV6-5 | . | TRBJ2-5 | .
CASSFYGLESYEQYF | TGCGCCAGCAGCTTTTACGGACTAGAATCCTACGAGCAGTACTTC | TRBV5-1 | few | TRBJ2-7 | TRBD2
CASSPAGPIDNEQFF | TGTGCCAGCAGCCCGGCGGGACCGATAGACAATGAGCAGTTCTTC | TRBV5-6 | . | TRBJ2-1 | .
CASSLAGWNSLFF | TGTGCCAGCAGCTTAGCAGGCTGGAACTCGCTGTTTTTT | TRBV7-2 | . | TRBJ2-2 | .
CASSQEGRPAGELFF | TGCGCCAGCAGCCAAGAGGGCCGCCCAGCCGGGGAGCTGTTTTTT | TRBV4-1 | . | TRBJ2-2 | .
CSVHPGGGEQFF | TGCAGCGTACATCCAGGGGGTGGTGAGCAGTTCTTC | TRBV29-1 | few | TRBJ2-1 | TRBD1
CASSYEGTGGSYEQYF | TGTGCCAGCAGTTACGAGGGGACAGGAGGCTCCTACGAGCAGTACTTC | TRBV6-5 | . | TRBJ2-7 | TRBD1
CASSLEAGPSYEQYF | TGTGCCAGCAGCTTAGAGGCGGGGCCGTCCTACGAGCAGTACTTC | TRBV7-9 | . | TRBJ2-7 | .